A selection of T cell receptor beta chains follows, all from one sample in a study of cytomegalovirus exposure and HLA in healthy donors. The data were produced by immunoSEQ multiplex PCR, yet TCRdb's version contains in-frame clones alone and is incomplete. Among some 130,000 clones listed, around 73% were seen once. Sequenced material: PBMCs. The receptors originated from a female donor in good health and CMV-seronegative. Each CDR3 is given with its conserved first and last residue. The D gene is left open where the match is weak. The listing skips clone size in some rows; elsewhere it reads once, few, many or a size class.

d_call j_call clone_size v_call cdr3_nt cdr3_aa
NA TRBJ1-1 NA TRBV6-6 TGTGCCAGCAGACGCGAGTACACTGAAGCTTTCTTT CASRREYTEAFF
NA TRBJ1-4 few TRBV4-3 TGCGCCAGCAGCGTTCGGACAGTCGCAACTAATGAAAAACTGTTTTTT CASSVRTVATNEKLFF
NA TRBJ1-2 NA TRBV5-1 TGCGCCAGCAGCGGCGGAGATGGCTACACCTTC CASSGGDGYTF
NA TRBJ2-7 NA TRBV27 TGTGCCGGCAGTTTATCAGCCTCCTACGAGCAGTACTTC CAGSLSASYEQYF
NA TRBJ1-2 NA TRBV6-1 TGTGCCAGCAGTAATAGCTACGGCTACACCTTC CASSNSYGYTF
TRBD1 TRBJ2-7 NA TRBV15 TGTGCCACCAGCAGAGATCCGGGACAGGGTTTCTACGAGCAGTACTTC CATSRDPGQGFYEQYF
NA TRBJ1-4 NA TRBV7-2 TGTGCCAGCAGCCCCGAGAGGGCTCTAAATGAAAAACTGTTTTTT CASSPERALNEKLFF
NA TRBJ2-7 NA TRBV4-1 TGCGCCAGCAGCCAAAGAAGGGAGGCGACCTACGAGCAGTACTTC CASSQRREATYEQYF
NA TRBJ1-1 NA TRBV9 TGTGCCAGCAGCGTAGAGCCACAGGGGAACACTGAAGCTTTCTTT CASSVEPQGNTEAFF
NA TRBJ2-7 NA TRBV5-1 TGCGCCAGCAGCAACGGTTGGCAGGGAGGCTACGAGCAGTACTTC CASSNGWQGGYEQYF
NA TRBJ1-2 NA TRBV29-1 TGCAGCGTTGTAGGGGGTCACTATGGCTACACCTTC CSVVGGHYGYTF
TRBD2 TRBJ2-2 few TRBV5-1 TGCGCCAGCAGCGCCGGACTAGCGGGCTCCGGGGAGCTGTTTTTT CASSAGLAGSGELFF
TRBD1 TRBJ1-3 NA TRBV28 TGTGCCAGCTCGATGATCAGGGGGTCTGGAGGAAACACCATATATTTT CASSMIRGSGGNTIYF
NA TRBJ1-4 NA TRBV7-8 TGTGCCAGCAGCTTGGGGCCTGAAAAACTGTTTTTT CASSLGPEKLFF
TRBD1 TRBJ1-6 NA TRBV5-6 TGTGCCAGCAGCCGCTGGGGACAGGGCTCCTATAATTCACCCCTCCACTTT CASSRWGQGSYNSPLHF
NA TRBJ1-1 NA TRBV11-3 TGTGCCAGCAGCCTCGAAGGAGACACTGAAGCTTTCTTT CASSLEGDTEAFF
TRBD2 TRBJ2-7 few TRBV10-3 TGTGCCATCAGTGGTACTAGCGACTCCTACGAGCAGTACTTC CAISGTSDSYEQYF
NA TRBJ1-1 NA TRBV21-1 TGTGCCAGCAGCAAAGAGCGGGGGAGGACTGAAGCTTTCTTT CASSKERGRTEAFF
NA TRBJ1-4 once TRBV4-2 TGTGCCAGCAGCCAAGAGAGGGTCGGAAAACTGTTTTTT CASSQERVGKLFF
NA TRBJ2-1 NA TRBV4-1 TGCGCCAGCAGCAAAGCCATTACAGGGTTCCAGTCAAATGAGCAGTTCTTC CASSKAITGFQSNEQFF
TRBD1 TRBJ2-7 NA TRBV18 TGTGCCAGCTCACCACGAAGACAGGGGGCTTCCTACGAGCAGTACTTC CASSPRRQGASYEQYF
TRBD1 TRBJ1-1 NA TRBV5-1 TGCGCCAGCAGCATGGGACAGATTGACACTGAAGCTTTCTTT CASSMGQIDTEAFF
TRBD2 TRBJ2-2 NA TRBV2 TGTGCCAGCAGTGAACGCGGGAGAAGGACCGGGGAGCTGTTTTTT CASSERGRRTGELFF
NA TRBJ2-5 NA TRBV7-9 TGTGCCAGCAGCCAGGGGGGCAGGGAGACCCAGTACTTC CASSQGGRETQYF
NA TRBJ1-1 NA TRBV7-9 TGTGCCAGCAGCTTAATCGGGGGGGTCGACACTGAAGCTTTCTTT CASSLIGGVDTEAFF
TRBD1 TRBJ1-1 NA TRBV7-6 TGTGCCAGCAGCTTGCCGGGACAGGGACGGGGTGGGAATGAAGCTTTCTTT CASSLPGQGRGGNEAFF
TRBD2 TRBJ2-1 NA TRBV10-1 TGCGCCAGCAGTCGTCAGCGGGGGCCTGAGCAGTTCTTC CASSRQRGPEQFF
TRBD1 TRBJ1-5 few TRBV30 TGTGCCTGGGGACAGGGCAATCAGCCCCAGCATTTT CAWGQGNQPQHF
NA TRBJ2-7 NA TRBV11-2 TGTGCCAGCAGCTTGGGCAGGGGAGCCGAGCAGTACTTC CASSLGRGAEQYF
NA TRBJ2-1 NA TRBV5-1 TGCGCCAGCAGCTTGGGGGCAGAATACAATGAGCAGTTCTTC CASSLGAEYNEQFF
TRBD2 TRBJ2-2 NA TRBV28 TGTGCCAGCAGTTTTTGGGCGGGAGCCACCGGGGAGCTGTTTTTT CASSFWAGATGELFF
NA TRBJ1-1 NA TRBV30 TGTGCCTGGAGTTTGGGGGGGAGGGACACTGAAGCTTTCTTT CAWSLGGRDTEAFF
NA TRBJ1-3 NA TRBV29-1 TGCAGCTTCAGGGGCCCTGGAAACACCATATATTTT CSFRGPGNTIYF
TRBD1 TRBJ2-7 NA TRBV7-9 TGTGCCAGCAGCCCGGGACAGTACGAGCAGTACTTC CASSPGQYEQYF
NA TRBJ2-5 NA TRBV21-1 TGTGCCAGCAGCAACGAGGCGGGGAGTCGAGAGACCCAGTACTTC CASSNEAGSRETQYF
NA TRBJ1-5 NA TRBV5-5 TGTGCCAGCAGCTTGGCTGGGGGGGTATTTCAGCCCCAGCATTTT CASSLAGGVFQPQHF
NA TRBJ1-2 NA TRBV2 TGTGCCAGCAGCAGAATAACAGGGAACTATGGCTACACCTTC CASSRITGNYGYTF
NA TRBJ2-7 once TRBV18 TGTGCCAGCTCACGGCAGGGGAACTCCTACGAGCAGTACTTC CASSRQGNSYEQYF
NA TRBJ2-5 few TRBV7-2 TGTGCCAGCAGTCTGTACCAAGAGACCCAGTACTTC CASSLYQETQYF
TRBD2 TRBJ2-7 once TRBV4-1 TGCGCCAGCAGCCTCGGACTAGCGGGAGTGGTCTACGAGCAGTACTTC CASSLGLAGVVYEQYF
NA TRBJ2-3 NA TRBV18 TGTGCCAGCTCACCGAGCGGTGGAGGGTCCACAGATACGCAGTATTTT CASSPSGGGSTDTQYF